Presented here are 24 T cell receptor beta chains from one specimen sequenced in a study of tumor-infiltrating lymphocytes in localized non-small cell lung cancer. The repertoire was sequenced with immunoSEQ multiplex PCR; TCRdb's copy has only in-frame clones and lacks some. The data hold approximately 17,000 clones, with approximately 68% observed a single time. Sample: lung tumor tissue. The source of these receptors is a human donor with non-small cell lung cancer.

The rearrangement uses TRBV7-9 and TRBJ1-1; D unresolved. The V gene's germline CDR1 is SEHNR and CDR2 FQNEAQ (reference sequence). The V end was cut by 7 bases, the J end by 8 bases, with 11 bases between. The CDR3 is made up of 11 amino acids. Written as DNA, the CDR3 is TGTGCCAGCACCTTTAACGGGGAAGCTTTCTTT. Translated, it gives CASTFNGEAFF.

This clone was seen only a few times. J is TRBJ2-3 and V is TRBV4-1; tentative D call: TRBD2 (6 bases). The V end lost 0 bases, the J end lost 5 bases, and 12 bases lay between the germline ends. Germline-derived CDR1 and CDR2 are MGHRA and YSYEKL. The CDR3 length is 15 residues. The CDR3 nucleotides read TGCGCCAGCAGCCAAGACGGGACTCCGCGAGATACGCAGTATTTT. Its translation: CASSQDGTPRDTQYF.

The chain uses TRBV4-1 and TRBJ2-1; D is perhaps TRBD2 (7 bases). The germline V gene encodes CDR1 MGHRA and CDR2 YSYEKL. The CDR3 consists of 16 residues. Trimming removed 1 base at V and 4 bases at J, with 14 bases between. The CDR3: CASSQVPGGSYNEQFF. The CDR3 DNA follows: TGCGCCAGCAGCCAAGTTCCGGGGGGCTCTTACAATGAGCAGTTCTTC.

V and J are TRBV9 and TRBJ1-2, with 9 nucleotides matching TRBD1. This CDR3 is 15 amino acids long. J lost 0 bases, V lost 4 bases, and 4 bases had no gene match. Germline V gives CDR1 SGDLS, CDR2 YYNGEE. The CDR3 reads CASSTGQGTNYGYTF. Here the CDR3 DNA reads TGTGCCAGCAGCACCGGACAGGGGACTAACTATGGCTACACCTTC. The entire variable domain, with the rest obtained from reference TRBV9 and TRBJ1-2, is as follows: DSGVTQTPKHLITATGQRVTLRCSPRSGDLSVYWYQQSLDQGLQFLIQYYNGEERAKGNILERFSAQQFPDLHSELNLSSLELGDSALYFCASSTGQGTNYGYTFGSGTRLTVV.

This clone was picked up one time. The rearrangement links TRBV9 to TRBJ2-1; either TRBD1 or TRBD2 may fit D (5 bases each). Germline CDR1 and CDR2: SGDLS and YYNGEE. V lost 0 bases to trimming and J lost 2 bases, with 12 bases between them. The CDR3 totals 16 residues. The CDR3 is CASSVGPGSPYNEQFF. CDR3 bases: TGTGCCAGCAGCGTAGGGCCAGGGAGCCCCTACAATGAGCAGTTCTTC. The entire variable domain, with the rest obtained from reference TRBV9 and TRBJ2-1, is as follows: DSGVTQTPKHLITATGQRVTLRCSPRSGDLSVYWYQQSLDQGLQFLIQYYNGEERAKGNILERFSAQQFPDLHSELNLSSLELGDSALYFCASSVGPGSPYNEQFFGPGTRLTVL.

V is TRBV11-2 and J is TRBJ2-2; D remains unclear. CDR1 and CDR2 from the germline V gene are SGHAT and FQNNGV. V shed 0 bases and J shed 6 bases, with 8 bases lying between them. There are 14 residues in the CDR3. CDR3 DNA sequence: TGTGCCAGCAGCTTAGATAAGCCTCCCGGGGAGCTGTTTTTT. Amino acid sequence: CASSLDKPPGELFF.

This clone was observed a handful of times. The chain links TRBV7-6 to TRBJ2-6; no clear D. The germline V gene encodes CDR1 SGHVS and CDR2 FNYEAQ. This CDR3 comprises 19 residues. V was trimmed by 2 bases and J by 1 base, leaving 18 bases between them. The CDR3 spells CASSLIIASGLSGANVLTF. The CDR3 DNA reads TGTGCCAGCAGCTTAATTATCGCTTCCGGGTTATCTGGGGCCAACGTCCTGACTTTC. The full variable domain, with the rest looked up from reference TRBV7-6 and TRBJ2-6, is GAGVSQSPRYKVTKRGQDVALRCDPISGHVSLYWYRQALGQGPEFLTYFNYEAQQDKSGLPNDRFSAERPEGSISTLTIQRTEQRDSAMYRCASSLIIASGLSGANVLTFGAGSRLTVL.

This clone turned up a few times. The chain combines TRBV6-1 with TRBJ2-7, with D maybe TRBD1 (6 bases). CDR3 length: 16 amino acids. The ends were cut back, 2 bases at V and 2 bases at J, with 16 bases in the middle. Germline V gives CDR1 MNHNS, CDR2 SASEGT. Here the CDR3 reads CASSELPGQGAYEQYF. CDR3 in DNA: TGTGCCAGCAGTGAACTGCCGGGACAAGGGGCCTACGAGCAGTACTTC.

In DNA, the CDR3 is TGTGCCAGCAGCCCCTCTAGCGTGGAGACCCAGTACTTC. Translated: CASSPSSVETQYF. The rearrangement uses TRBV11-2 and TRBJ2-5; D might be TRBD2 (6 bases). Trimming left V 5 bases short and J 5 bases short, with 12 bases between. CDR1 is SGHAT and CDR2 is FQNNGV in the germline V gene. The CDR3 runs to 13 residues.

This chain joins TRBV10-3 and TRBJ2-5; D not resolved. From germline, CDR1 is ENHRY and CDR2 SYGVKD. The CDR3 is 13 residues long. Deletions cut 3 bases from V and 2 bases from J, with 7 bases between. For the CDR3, the DNA is TGTGCCATCAGTGAAGGATTACAAGAGACCCAGTACTTC. Residues: CAISEGLQETQYF.

The chain recombines TRBV6-6 with TRBJ2-1; TRBD2 is a possible D gene (6 bases). Germline V gives CDR1 MNHNY, CDR2 SVGAGI (reference sequence). CDR3 length: 16 amino acids. V gave up 4 bases and J gave up 9 bases, with 22 bases separating them. The CDR3 protein is CASSSVGQDYSGEQFF. The CDR3 DNA reads as TGTGCCAGCAGTTCCGTGGGGCAGGACTATTCCGGTGAGCAGTTCTTC.

The rearrangement links TRBV6-5 to TRBJ1-1; D unclear. CDR3 length: 12 amino acids. The V and J ends lost 8 bases and 0 bases respectively, with 7 bases between them. Germline V gene lookup returns CDR1 MNHEY and CDR2 SVGAGI. The CDR3 DNA is TGTGCCAGCGGTCAGTTGAACACTGAAGCTTTCTTT. Translated, it gives CASGQLNTEAFF.

V is TRBV27 and J is TRBJ2-7, with 9 bases aligning to TRBD1. Losses at the gene ends were 5 bases for V and 5 bases for J; bases not matched to a gene: 7. The germline CDR1 and CDR2 sequences are MNHEY and SMNVEV (reference sequence). CDR3 length: 14 amino acids. The CDR3 DNA reads TGTGCCAGCAGTCCCTCGGGACAGGGAAACGAGCAGTACTTC. This gives the protein CASSPSGQGNEQYF.

V and J are TRBV27 and TRBJ1-2; TRBD1 aligns across 8 bases. V was pared by 7 bases and J by 7 bases, with 11 bases of the junction left unmatched. Germline assignment: CDR1 MNHEY and CDR2 SMNVEV (reference sequence). The CDR3 contains 14 residues. The DNA of the CDR3 is TGTGCCAGCAATAGGTGGCAGGGGGCGTCTGGCTACACCTTC. This gives the protein CASNRWQGASGYTF.

This CDR3 is CASSFQAGSTDTQYF. CDR3 DNA: TGTGCCAGTAGTTTCCAGGCCGGGAGCACAGATACGCAGTATTTT. The V gene is TRBV19, the J gene TRBJ2-3, with D unclear. Germline assignment: CDR1 LNHDA and CDR2 SQIVND (reference sequence). This CDR3 region has 15 residues. V lost 5 bases, J lost 0 bases, and 12 bases lay in between.

CDR3 region: CASSELIDGVNTEAFF. The CDR3 nucleotides read TGTGCCAGCAGTGAATTAATAGACGGAGTGAACACTGAAGCTTTCTTT. The chain is built from TRBV25-1 and TRBJ1-1; unclear D gene. Germline V gene sequence: CDR1 MGHDK, CDR2 SYGVNS. The CDR3 is 16 amino acids. The V end was cut by 1 base, the J end by 0 bases, with 12 bases between. Using reference TRBV25-1 and TRBJ1-1 for the parts outside the CDR3, the full variable domain is EADIYQTPRYLVIGTGKKITLECSQTMGHDKMYWYQQDPGMELHLIHYSYGVNSTEKGDLSSESTVSRIRTEHFPLTLESARPSHTSQYLCASSELIDGVNTEAFFGQGTRLTVV.

This sequence joins TRBV30 and TRBJ2-3, with a weak D call TRBD1 (6 bases). The V end lost 7 bases, the J end lost 6 bases, and 17 bases lay between the germline ends. CDR1 GTSNPN and CDR2 SVGIG come from the germline V gene (reference sequence). The CDR3 covers 13 residues. CDR3 nucleotides: TGTGCCTTGGAGACAGGCCCTGCCGATACGCAGTATTTT. It encodes CALETGPADTQYF.

The chain couples TRBV19 to TRBJ2-5; 11 bases line up with TRBD2. CDR3 length: 15 amino acids. V was clipped by 6 bases and J by 1 base; unmatched bases: 4. Looked up from germline, CDR1 is LNHDA and CDR2 is SQIVND (reference sequence). CDR3 nucleotides: TGTGCCAGTAGAGGACTAGCGGGTCCCCAAGAGACCCAGTACTTC. Residues: CASRGLAGPQETQYF.

The chain has TRBV2 and TRBJ2-5; 7 bases are shared with TRBD1. CDR3 length: 14 residues. V lost 6 bases and J lost 0; bases outside the gene matches: 4. Germline V gene data show CDR1 as SNHLY and CDR2 as FYNNEI. The CDR3 DNA reads TGTGCCAGCAGCCAGACAGGGAACCAAGAGACCCAGTACTTC. It encodes CASSQTGNQETQYF. The full variable domain, its missing parts supplied by reference TRBV2 and TRBJ2-5, is EPEVTQTPSHQVTQMGQEVILRCVPISNHLYFYWYRQILGQKVEFLVSFYNNEISEKSEIFDDQFSVERPDGSNFTLKIRSTKLEDSAMYFCASSQTGNQETQYFGPGTRLLVL.

A single count supports this clone. CDR3 nucleotides: TGTGCCAGCAGTGAGAAAAGGATCCAAGAGACCCAGTACTTC. Amino acid sequence: CASSEKRIQETQYF. The V and J genes are TRBV6-1 and TRBJ2-5, with unresolved D. Germline V CDR1 and CDR2: MNHNS, SASEGT. This CDR3 region has 14 residues. Trimming shortened V by 3 bases and J by 1 base, and 9 bases separated the two germline ends.

V usage is TRBV29-1 and J usage is TRBJ1-3, with unresolved D. The CDR3 length is 13 residues. V was cut by 7 bases and J by 8 bases, with 18 bases left in between. Germline loops: CDR1 SQVTM, CDR2 ANQGSEA. CDR3 sequence reads: CSATSLGTDTIYF. Here the CDR3 DNA reads TGCAGCGCGACCTCCCTGGGTACGGACACCATATATTTT.

J is TRBJ2-2 and V is TRBV4-3, with D possibly TRBD2 on 6 matching bases. The CDR3 has 19 residues. The germline CDR1 and CDR2 sequences are LGHNA and YSLEER. The V and J ends lost 1 base and 0 bases respectively, with 18 bases between them. CDR3 DNA sequence: TGCGCCAGCAGCCAAGCGGGGCCGGGGGAACGAACGAACACCGGGGAGCTGTTTTTT. Protein: CASSQAGPGERTNTGELFF.

The V gene is TRBV5-1, the J gene TRBJ2-6; 7 bases map to TRBD1. Trimming at V came to 1 base and at J to 1 base, leaving 2 bases not matched to a gene. CDR1 and CDR2 (germline): SGHRS, YFSETQ. The CDR3 covers 16 residues. The CDR3 sequence: CASSLPGGSGANVLTF. CDR3 sequence (DNA): TGCGCCAGCAGCTTGCCAGGGGGTTCTGGGGCCAACGTCCTGACTTTC.

This clone was seen more than once but under ten times. The chain uses TRBV7-9 and TRBJ1-5; the D gene is possibly TRBD1 (5 bases). Germline V gives CDR1 SEHNR, CDR2 FQNEAQ (reference sequence). V was shortened by 8 bases and J by 3 bases, with 14 bases between the two germline ends. The CDR3 is 14 amino acids. CDR3 region: CASGGDGINQPQHF. The DNA of the CDR3 is TGTGCCAGCGGGGGGGACGGTATCAATCAGCCCCAGCATTTT.